This T cell receptor (beta chain) was observed in a study of blood T cell repertoires in COVID-19. Assay: immunoSEQ multiplex PCR; the TCRdb copy retains only in-frame clones and omits some. The sample records 180,000 or so clones, more than 70% being singletons. CDR1 is SGHRS and CDR2 is YFSETQ in the germline V gene. Trimming removed 1 base at V and 7 bases at J, with 15 bases between. The CDR3 has 16 residues. V is TRBV5-1 and J is TRBJ1-6; weak D call: TRBD1 (6 bases). The sequence was collected from a man aged 35-49 years who had recovered from COVID-19. Sample: PBMCs or T cells enriched from blood (not recorded which). CDR3 DNA: TGCGCCAGCAGCTTGAGTCCGGCAGGGGAGAATTCACCCCTCCACTTT. This sequence encodes CASSLSPAGENSPLHF.